A single TCR beta chain is shown here with its context. A read error may produce the germline difference seen at one junction end. The data were taken from a study of regulatory T cells in long-lasting Graves disease. Germline values: CDR1 MNHEY, CDR2 SMNVEV (reference sequence). This CDR3 contains 13 residues. Regarding time point: newly diagnosed GD, antithyroid drugs for less than 3 months. RNA from PBMCs was the source of the TCR library. Arm-PCR with iRepertoire HTBI primers amplified the CDR3 regions for these TCR beta libraries. TCRdb called the multiplex PCR reads again in MiXCR, with one record for every CDR3 protein. The profile shows 400,000 to 500,000 distinct CDR3 sequences, approximately 15% of them singletons. A further study also used this sample, focusing on T cells in Graves' hyperthyroidism and ophthalmopathy. That publication notes: HTBI primers drove first-round RT-PCR of the TCR CDR3.

The source is a woman in her forties or fifties with Graves disease. This chain links TRBV27 with TRBJ2-3, with 8 bases fitting TRBD1. Sequences were derived from peripheral blood mononuclear cells (PBMCs), sampled at new diagnosis, from a patient treated with antithyroid drugs. The CDR3 sequence is CANSINRGDTQYF. CDR3 sequence (DNA): TGTGCCAACAGTATCAACAGGGGGGATACGCAGTATTTT.